The T cell receptor (beta chain) under discussion was sequenced for a study of cytomegalovirus exposure and HLA in healthy donors. Study-level points and caveats: Cytomegalovirus association was listed for 164 TCR beta chains. The CMV antigen specificity of a few CMV-associated chains was confirmed through in vitro analysis.

Here immunoSEQ multiplex PCR was the method, and the copy in TCRdb shows in-frame clones only, minus some. The repertoire consists of 110,000 to 150,000 clones, with 85% to 90% occurring once and the leading ten covering roughly 9.3%. Per the germline V gene, CDR1 is MNHNS and CDR2 is SASEGT. The CDR3 runs to 12 residues. Trimming took 5 bases from V and 3 from J, leaving 8 bases between them. The donors were part of the validation cohort of 120 subjects. That cohort was separate from the first cohort, which comprised under 750 subjects. This clone was found once. The target antigen is unknown. V is TRBV6-1 and J is TRBJ2-7, with a weak D call TRBD1 (5 bases). The origin of this receptor is a woman aged 18-35 years in good health and CMV-seropositive. Material: PBMCs. In DNA form, the CDR3 reads TGTGCCAGCAGTCAACAGGACTACGAGCAGTACTTC. This gives the protein CASSQQDYEQYF.